This paragraph reports one T cell receptor beta chain. From the 5' RACE reads, TCRdb called clonotypes with MiXCR, one entry per CDR3 protein. Seen here are about 140,000 distinct CDR3 sequences, about 6.2% observed once, and the top ten hold more than 0.6%. The CDR3 extends over 13 amino acids. Trimming cost V 6 bases and J 3 bases; bases outside gene matches: 4. CDR1 LNHDA and CDR2 SQIVND come from the germline V gene (reference sequence). This specimen belongs to a study of T cells after yellow fever vaccination. This chain connects TRBV19 to TRBJ1-1; 7 nucleotides line up with TRBD1. This material consisted of CD4+ T cells sorted from PBMCs, taken 10 days after the yellow fever booster vaccination. The TCR comes from a man between 25 and 39 years old who received the YFV17D yellow fever vaccine. Here the CDR3 reads CASRRDSYTEAFF. CDR3 coding DNA: TGTGCCAGTAGGAGGGACAGCTACACTGAAGCTTTCTTT.